This T cell receptor beta chain was recorded in a study of metastatic and nonmetastatic thyroid tumors. On the study more broadly: Samples came from malignant and benign thyroid patients, and repertoires were compared across blood and tumor or nodule tissue. Overall study results and limits: According to reports, the diversity of TCR beta was significantly higher in malignant thyroid tumors than in benign nodules, and this held in both blood and tumor samples.

TCRdb re-analyzed the PCR reads using MiXCR. The sample includes about 28,000 clones, 20% to 25% of them seen just once. Per the germline V gene, CDR1 is SGHRS and CDR2 is YFSETQ. The CDR3 runs 15 residues. The ends were cut back, 4 bases at V and 9 bases at J, with 19 bases in the middle. No patient had received any treatment before thyroid surgery. Points on this clone: Its target is unknown.

What was sequenced was blood. V is TRBV5-1 and J is TRBJ2-2; no reliable D call. This receptor was obtained from a female donor with papillary thyroid cancer or a benign thyroid nodule (not recorded which). Some clones in this sample may be carry-over from other donors' samples. DNA of the CDR3: TGCGCCAGCAGCAGCGACACTGGTTGGGCCCGGGAGCTGTTTTTT. Protein: CASSSDTGWARELFF.